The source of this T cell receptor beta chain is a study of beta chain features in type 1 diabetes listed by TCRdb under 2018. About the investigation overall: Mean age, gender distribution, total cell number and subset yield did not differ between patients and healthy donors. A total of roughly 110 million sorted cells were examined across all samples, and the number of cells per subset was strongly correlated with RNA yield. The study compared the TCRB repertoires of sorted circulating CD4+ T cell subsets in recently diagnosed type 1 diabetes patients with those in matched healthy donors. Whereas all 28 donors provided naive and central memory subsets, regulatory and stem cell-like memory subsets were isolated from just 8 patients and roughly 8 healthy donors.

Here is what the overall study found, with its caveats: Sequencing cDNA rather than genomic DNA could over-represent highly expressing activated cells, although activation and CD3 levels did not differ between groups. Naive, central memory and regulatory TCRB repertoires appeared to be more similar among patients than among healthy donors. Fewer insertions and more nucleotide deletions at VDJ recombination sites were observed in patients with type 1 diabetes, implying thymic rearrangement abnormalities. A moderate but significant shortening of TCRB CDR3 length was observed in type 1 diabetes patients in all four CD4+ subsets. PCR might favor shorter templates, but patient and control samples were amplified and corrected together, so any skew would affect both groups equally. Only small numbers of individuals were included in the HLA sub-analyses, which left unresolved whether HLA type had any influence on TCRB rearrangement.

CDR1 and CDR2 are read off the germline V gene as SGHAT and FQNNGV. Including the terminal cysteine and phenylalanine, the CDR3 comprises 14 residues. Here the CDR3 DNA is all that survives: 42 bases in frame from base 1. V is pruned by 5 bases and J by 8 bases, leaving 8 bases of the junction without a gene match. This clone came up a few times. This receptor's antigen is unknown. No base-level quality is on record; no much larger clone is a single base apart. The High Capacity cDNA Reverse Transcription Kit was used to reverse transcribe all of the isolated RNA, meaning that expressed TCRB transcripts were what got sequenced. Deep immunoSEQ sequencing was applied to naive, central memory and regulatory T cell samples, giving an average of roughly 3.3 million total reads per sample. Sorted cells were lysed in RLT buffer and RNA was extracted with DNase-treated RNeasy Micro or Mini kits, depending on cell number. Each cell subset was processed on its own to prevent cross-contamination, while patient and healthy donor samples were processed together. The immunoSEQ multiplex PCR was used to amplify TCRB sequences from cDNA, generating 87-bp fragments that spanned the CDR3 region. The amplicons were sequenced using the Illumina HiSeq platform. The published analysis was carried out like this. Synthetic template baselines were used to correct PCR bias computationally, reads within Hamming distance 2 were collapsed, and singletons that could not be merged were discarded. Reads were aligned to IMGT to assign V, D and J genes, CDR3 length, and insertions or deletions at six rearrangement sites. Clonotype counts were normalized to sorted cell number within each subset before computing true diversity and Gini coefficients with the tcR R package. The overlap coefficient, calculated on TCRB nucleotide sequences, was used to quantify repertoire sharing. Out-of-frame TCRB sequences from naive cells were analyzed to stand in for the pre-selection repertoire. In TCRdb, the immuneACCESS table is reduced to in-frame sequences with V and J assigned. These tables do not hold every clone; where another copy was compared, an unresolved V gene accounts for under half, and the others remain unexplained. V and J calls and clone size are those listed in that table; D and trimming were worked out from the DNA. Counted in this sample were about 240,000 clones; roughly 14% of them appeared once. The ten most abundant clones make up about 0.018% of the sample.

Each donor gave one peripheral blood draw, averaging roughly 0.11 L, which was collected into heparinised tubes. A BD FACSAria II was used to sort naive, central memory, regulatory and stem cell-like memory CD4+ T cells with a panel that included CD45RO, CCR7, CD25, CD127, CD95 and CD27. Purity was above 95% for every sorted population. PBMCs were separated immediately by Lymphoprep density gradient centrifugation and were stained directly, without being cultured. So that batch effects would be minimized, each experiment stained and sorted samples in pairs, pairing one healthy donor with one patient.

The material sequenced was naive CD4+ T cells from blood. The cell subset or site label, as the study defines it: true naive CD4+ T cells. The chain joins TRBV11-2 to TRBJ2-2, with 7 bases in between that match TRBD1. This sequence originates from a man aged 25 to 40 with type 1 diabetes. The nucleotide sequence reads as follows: TGTGCCAGCAGCACGCCGACAGGGTGGGGGGAGCTGTTTTTT. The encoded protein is CASSTPTGWGELFF.